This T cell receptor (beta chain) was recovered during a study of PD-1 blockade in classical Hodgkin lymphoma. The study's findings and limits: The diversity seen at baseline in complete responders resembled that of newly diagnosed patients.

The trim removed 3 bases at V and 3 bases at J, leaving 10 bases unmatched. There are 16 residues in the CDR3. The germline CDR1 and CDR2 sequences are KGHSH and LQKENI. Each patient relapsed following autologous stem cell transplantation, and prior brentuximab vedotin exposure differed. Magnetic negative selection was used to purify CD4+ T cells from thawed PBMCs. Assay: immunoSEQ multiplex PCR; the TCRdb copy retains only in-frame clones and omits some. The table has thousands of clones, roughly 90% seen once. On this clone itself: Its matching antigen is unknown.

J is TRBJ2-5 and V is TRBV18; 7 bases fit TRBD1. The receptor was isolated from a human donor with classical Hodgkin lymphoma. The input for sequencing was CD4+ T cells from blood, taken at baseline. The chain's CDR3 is CASSPKPSTGKETQYF. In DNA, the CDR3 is TGTGCCAGCTCACCGAAGCCGTCGACAGGGAAAGAGACCCAGTACTTC.